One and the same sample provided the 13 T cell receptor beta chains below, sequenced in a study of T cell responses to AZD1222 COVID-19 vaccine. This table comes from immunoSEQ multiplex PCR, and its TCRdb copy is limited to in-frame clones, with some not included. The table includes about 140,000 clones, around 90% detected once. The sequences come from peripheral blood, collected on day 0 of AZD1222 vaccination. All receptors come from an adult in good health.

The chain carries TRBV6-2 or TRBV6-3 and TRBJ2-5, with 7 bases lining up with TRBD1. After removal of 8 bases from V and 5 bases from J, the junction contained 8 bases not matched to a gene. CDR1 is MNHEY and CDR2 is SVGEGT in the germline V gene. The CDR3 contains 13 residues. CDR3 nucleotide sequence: TGTGCCAGCCGTTCAGACAGGGAGGAGACCCAGTACTTC. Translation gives CASRSDREETQYF.

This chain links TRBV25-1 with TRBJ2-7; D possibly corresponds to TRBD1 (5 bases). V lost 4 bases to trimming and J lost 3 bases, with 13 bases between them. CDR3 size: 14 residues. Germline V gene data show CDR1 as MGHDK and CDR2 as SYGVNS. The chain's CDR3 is CASSGGTDLYEQYF. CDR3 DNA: TGTGCCAGCAGTGGGGGCACGGACCTCTACGAGCAGTACTTC.

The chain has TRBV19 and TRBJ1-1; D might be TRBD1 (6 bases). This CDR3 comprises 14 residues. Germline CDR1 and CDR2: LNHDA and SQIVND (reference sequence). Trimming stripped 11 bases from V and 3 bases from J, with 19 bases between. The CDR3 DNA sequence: TGTGCCTCTCGACAGGCAGACAAGGACACTGAAGCTTTCTTT. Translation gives CASRQADKDTEAFF.

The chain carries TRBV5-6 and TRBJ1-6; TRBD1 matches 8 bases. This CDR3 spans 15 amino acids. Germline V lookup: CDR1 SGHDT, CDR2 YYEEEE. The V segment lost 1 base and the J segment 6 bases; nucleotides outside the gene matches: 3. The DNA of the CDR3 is TGTGCCAGCAGCTTGAGGACAGGGTTTAATTCACCCCTCCACTTT. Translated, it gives CASSLRTGFNSPLHF.

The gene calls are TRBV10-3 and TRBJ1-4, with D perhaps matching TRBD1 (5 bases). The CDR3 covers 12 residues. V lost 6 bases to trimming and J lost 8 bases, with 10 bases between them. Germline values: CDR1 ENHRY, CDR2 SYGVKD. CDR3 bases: TGTGCCATCAGCCCAGGGCCCGAAAAACTGTTTTTT. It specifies CAISPGPEKLFF.

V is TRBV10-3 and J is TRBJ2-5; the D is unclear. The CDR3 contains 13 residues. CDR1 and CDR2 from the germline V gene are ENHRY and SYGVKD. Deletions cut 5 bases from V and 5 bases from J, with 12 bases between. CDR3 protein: CAISITFGETQYF. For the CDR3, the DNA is TGTGCCATCAGTATCACCTTTGGGGAGACCCAGTACTTC.

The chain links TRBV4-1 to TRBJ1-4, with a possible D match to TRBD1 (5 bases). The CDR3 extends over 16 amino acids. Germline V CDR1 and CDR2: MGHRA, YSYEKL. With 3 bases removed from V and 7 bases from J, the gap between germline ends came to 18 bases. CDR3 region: CASSQADRGDGEKLFF. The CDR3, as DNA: TGCGCCAGCAGCCAGGCTGACAGAGGAGATGGTGAAAAACTGTTTTTT.

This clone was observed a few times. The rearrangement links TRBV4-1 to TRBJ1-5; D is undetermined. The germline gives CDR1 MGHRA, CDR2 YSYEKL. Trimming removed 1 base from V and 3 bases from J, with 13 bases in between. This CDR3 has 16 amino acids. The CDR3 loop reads CASSQGGELNNQPQHF. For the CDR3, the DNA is TGCGCCAGCAGCCAAGGGGGTGAATTAAACAATCAGCCCCAGCATTTT.

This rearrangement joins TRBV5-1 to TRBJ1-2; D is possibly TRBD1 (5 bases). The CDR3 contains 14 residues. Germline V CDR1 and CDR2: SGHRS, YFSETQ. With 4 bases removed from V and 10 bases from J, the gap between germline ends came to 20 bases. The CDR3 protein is CASSLGDLLNDYTF. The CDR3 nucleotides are TGCGCCAGCAGCCTCGGGGACTTATTAAACGACTACACCTTC.

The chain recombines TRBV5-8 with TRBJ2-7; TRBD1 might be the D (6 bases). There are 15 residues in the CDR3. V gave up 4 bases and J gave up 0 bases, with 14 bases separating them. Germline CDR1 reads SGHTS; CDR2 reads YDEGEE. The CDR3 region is CASSPGTKSSYEQYF. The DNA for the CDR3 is TGTGCCAGCAGCCCCGGGACAAAAAGCTCCTACGAGCAGTACTTC. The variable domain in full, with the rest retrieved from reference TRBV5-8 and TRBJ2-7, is EAGVTQSPTHLIKTRGQQATLRCSPISGHTSVYWYQQALGLGLQFLLWYDEGEERNRGNFPPRFSGRQFPNYSSELNVNALELEDSALYLCASSPGTKSSYEQYFGPGTRLTVT.

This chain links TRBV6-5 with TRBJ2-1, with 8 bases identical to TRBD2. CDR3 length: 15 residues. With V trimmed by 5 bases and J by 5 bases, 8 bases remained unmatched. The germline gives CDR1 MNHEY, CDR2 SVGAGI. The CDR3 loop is CASSTLAGTHNEQFF. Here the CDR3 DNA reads TGTGCCAGCAGTACCTTAGCGGGAACACACAATGAGCAGTTCTTC.

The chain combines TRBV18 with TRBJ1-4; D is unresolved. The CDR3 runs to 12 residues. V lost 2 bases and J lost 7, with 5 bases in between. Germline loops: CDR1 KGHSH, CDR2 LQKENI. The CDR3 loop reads CASSPGVEKLFF. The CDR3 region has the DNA TGTGCCAGCTCACCAGGGGTTGAAAAACTGTTTTTT.

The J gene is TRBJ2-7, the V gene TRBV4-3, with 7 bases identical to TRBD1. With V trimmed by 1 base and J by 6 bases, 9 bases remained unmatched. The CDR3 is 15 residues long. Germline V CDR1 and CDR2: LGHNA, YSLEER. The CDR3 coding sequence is TGCGCCAGCAGCCAAGCGGGTGGACAGGTGGCCGAGCAGTACTTC. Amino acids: CASSQAGGQVAEQYF.